Below, 17 T cell receptor beta chains from the same sample are listed, as sequenced in a study of vaccination and CD4 T cells after COVID-19. Treatment: roughly 11-day PBMC culture with coronavirus spike peptide pools or control peptides (ViraFEST assay). The Oncomine TCR Beta short-read assay was applied to DNA of cultured CD4+ T cells. Each CDR3 protein is one row after TCRdb ran MiXCR on the PCR reads. Here the sample spans 20,000 to 25,000 distinct CDR3 sequences, roughly 44% being singletons. These receptors' targets are unknown. Here the sequenced sample was CD4+ T cells from blood, cultured in vitro, taken before SARS-CoV-2 vaccination. These receptor sequences come from a human donor who received a COVID-19 vaccine.

This clonotype has only a few counts. This rearrangement joins TRBV25-1 to TRBJ2-5, with 8 nucleotides matching TRBD1. CDR3 length: 14 residues. V trimming: 5 bases; J trimming: 5 bases; junction bases outside the gene matches: 7. Germline loops: CDR1 MGHDK, CDR2 SYGVNS. CDR3 DNA sequence: TGTGCCAGCAGTCGGGCCAGGGGGCGGGAGACCCAGTACTTC. As protein: CASSRARGRETQYF.

V gene TRBV6-5 combines with J gene TRBJ1-2; D ambiguous. Germline lookup yields CDR1 MNHEY and CDR2 SVGAGI. The CDR3 runs to 13 residues. Trimming took off 0 bases at V and 2 bases at J, with 4 bases between the two ends. CDR3 in DNA: TGTGCCAGCAGTTACTCTAGAAACTATGGCTACACCTTC. This sequence encodes CASSYSRNYGYTF.

The chain recombines TRBV19 with TRBJ1-1; D uncertain. Germline V lookup: CDR1 LNHDA, CDR2 SQIVND (reference sequence). V was trimmed by 4 bases and J by 4 bases, leaving 16 bases between them. The CDR3 spans 15 residues. The CDR3 region is CASSTLAWVGTEAFF. In DNA form, the CDR3 reads TGTGCCAGTAGTACCCTGGCTTGGGTTGGCACTGAAGCTTTCTTT. Complete variable domain (other parts from reference TRBV19 and TRBJ1-1): DGGITQSPKYLFRKEGQNVTLSCEQNLNHDAMYWYRQDPGQGLRLIYYSQIVNDFQKGDIAEGYSVSREKKESFPLTVTSAQKNPTAFYLCASSTLAWVGTEAFFGQGTRLTVV.

V usage is TRBV6-2 or TRBV6-3 and J usage is TRBJ1-6; 8 nucleotides match TRBD1. V lost 6 bases, J lost 13 bases, and 8 bases stayed unmatched. CDR3 length equals 13 residues. Germline lookup yields CDR1 MNHEY and CDR2 SVGEGT. The CDR3 DNA reads TGTGCCAGCAGCCGGGACAGGACCTTCCCCCTCCACTTT. It is translated as CASSRDRTFPLHF.

This clonotype is a singleton in its sample. The junction departs from the called germline gene at one end, perhaps through a read error. The chain joins TRBV6-1 to TRBJ1-2; no definite D call. Germline V gene lookup returns CDR1 MNHNS and CDR2 SASEGT. This CDR3 region has 12 residues. The CDR3 spells CASRATLDGCTF. Written as DNA, the CDR3 is TGTGCCAGCCGGGCAACTCTTGATGGCTGCACCTTC.

This clonotype turned up a few times. This chain links TRBV15 with TRBJ2-7; D assignment may be TRBD1 or TRBD2 (5 bases each). V lost 1 base and J lost 0, with 10 bases in between. The length of the CDR3 is 15 residues. CDR1 is LNHNV, CDR2 YYDKDF, per germline (reference sequence). The CDR3 spells CATSRGGGFSYEQYF. The CDR3 DNA is TGTGCCACCAGCAGAGGTGGGGGATTCTCCTACGAGCAGTACTTC.

The rearrangement links TRBV7-2 to TRBJ1-3; TRBD1 matches 7 bases. The CDR3 extends over 15 amino acids. Germline trimming cut 2 bases from V and 1 base from J; bases unmatched to any gene: 2. Looked up from germline, CDR1 is SGHTA and CDR2 is FQGNSA. DNA for the CDR3: TGTGCCAGCAGCTTACCCAGGGGGTCTGGAAACACCATATATTTT. Encoded protein: CASSLPRGSGNTIYF.

This clonotype was seen a handful of times. The chain has TRBV10-3 and TRBJ1-5; no definite D call. V was clipped by 4 bases and J by 7 bases, with 14 bases between them. Germline V lookup: CDR1 ENHRY, CDR2 SYGVKD. The CDR3 length is 14 residues. CDR3 nucleotides: TGTGCCATCAGTGGAAGGGCTACCGAACAGCCCCAGCATTTT. This translates into CAISGRATEQPQHF.

The genes are TRBV6-1 and TRBJ1-5; no clear D gene. The CDR3 consists of 18 residues. V was shortened by 1 base and J by 6 bases, with 22 bases between the two germline ends. The germline V gene encodes CDR1 MNHNS and CDR2 SASEGT. In nucleotides, the CDR3 is TGTGCCAGCAGTGAAGAAGCTAGCGGACTCGGCCGCATTCAGCCCCAGCATTTT. As protein: CASSEEASGLGRIQPQHF.

J is TRBJ1-2 and V is TRBV12-3 or TRBV12-4; TRBD1 is a possible D gene (6 bases). V gave up 6 bases and J gave up 2 bases, with 13 bases separating them. The CDR3 loop spans 14 amino acids. CDR3 sequence: CASSPQQGNYGYTF. The CDR3 coding sequence is TGTGCCAGCAGCCCCCAACAGGGAAACTATGGCTACACCTTC.

The sample holds a few counts of this clonotype. This rearrangement joins TRBV12-5 to TRBJ1-2; D unclear. Germline V gene sequence: CDR1 LGHNT, CDR2 FRNRAP. The CDR3 spans 12 residues. Trimming removed 8 bases from V and 6 bases from J, with 13 bases in between. The CDR3 here is CASLRGWHGYTF. DNA for the CDR3: TGTGCTAGTCTCCGGGGATGGCATGGCTACACCTTC.

This clonotype was detected once. The chain links TRBV19 to TRBJ2-1; 7 bases are a match to TRBD2. J lost 2 bases, V lost 0 bases, and 7 bases had no gene match. Germline CDR1 is LNHDA and CDR2 is SQIVND (reference sequence). The CDR3 contains 17 residues. CDR3 sequence reads: CASSIDRGEATYNEQFF. CDR3 DNA sequence: TGTGCCAGTAGTATAGATCGGGGGGAAGCCACCTACAATGAGCAGTTCTTC. The full variable domain, in which reference TRBV19 and TRBJ2-1 provide the parts outside the CDR3, is DGGITQSPKYLFRKEGQNVTLSCEQNLNHDAMYWYRQDPGQGLRLIYYSQIVNDFQKGDIAEGYSVSREKKESFPLTVTSAQKNPTAFYLCASSIDRGEATYNEQFFGPGTRLTVL.

CDR3 amino acids: CASSPAYDEMNEQFF. The DNA for the CDR3 is TGTGCCAGTAGTCCCGCCTACGATGAGATGAATGAGCAGTTCTTC. The chain has TRBV19 and TRBJ2-1; the D is unclear. Looked up from germline, CDR1 is LNHDA and CDR2 is SQIVND (reference sequence). The V and J ends lost 5 bases and 7 bases respectively, with 18 bases between them. The CDR3 consists of 15 residues.

The chain joins TRBV18 to TRBJ1-1; D perhaps matches TRBD1 (5 bases). The CDR3 contains 15 residues. V was pared by 3 bases and J by 1 base, with 12 bases between. The germline gives CDR1 KGHSH, CDR2 LQKENI. CDR3 bases: TGTGCCAGCTCACCTCAGGGCGGGGCGAACACTGAAGCTTTCTTT. Its protein product is CASSPQGGANTEAFF.

The V gene is TRBV19, the J gene TRBJ2-7; D is uncertain. Germline loops: CDR1 LNHDA, CDR2 SQIVND (reference sequence). This CDR3 is 13 amino acids long. Trimming shortened V by 2 bases and J by 1 base, and 6 bases separated the two germline ends. In DNA, the CDR3 is TGTGCCAGTAGTATAAGGACGTCCTACGAGCAGTACTTC. As protein: CASSIRTSYEQYF.

This clonotype was recorded a few times. The chain employs TRBV7-8 and TRBJ1-1; 7 nucleotides match TRBD1. In germline, CDR1 is SGHVS, CDR2 FQNEAQ. The CDR3 has 14 amino acids. Trimming took 4 bases from V and 6 from J; bases not matched to a gene: 8. The CDR3 nucleotides are TGTGCCAGCAGCTGGCGACAGGGAGGAGCTGAAGCTTTCTTT. Translation gives CASSWRQGGAEAFF.

This clonotype was recorded only once. The chain carries TRBV24-1 and TRBJ2-7; D possibly corresponds to TRBD1 (6 bases). The CDR3 extends over 12 amino acids. The germline CDR1 and CDR2 sequences are KGHDR and SFDVKD. Deletions cut 3 bases from V and 4 bases from J, with 6 bases between. The chain's CDR3 is CATSDQGYEQYF. The DNA for the CDR3 is TGTGCCACCAGTGATCAGGGGTACGAGCAGTACTTC.